The 19 T cell receptor beta chains below all came from one sample that was sequenced in a study of early T cells in non-severe SARS-CoV-2 infection. TCRdb recomputed calls from the 5' RACE reads with MiXCR, one row per CDR3 protein. The sample lists 65,000 to 95,000 distinct CDR3 sequences; roughly an eighth were seen once. Here the sequenced sample was whole blood, taken at baseline. The receptors originated from an adult who was a healthcare worker with PCR-confirmed SARS-CoV-2 infection or an uninfected control (not recorded which). The donor label of this sample is uncertain.

The chain couples TRBV2 to TRBJ1-2; D is uncertain. Trimming removed 7 bases from V and 2 bases from J, with 11 bases in between. This CDR3 is built from 13 residues. Germline CDR1 reads SNHLY; CDR2 reads FYNNEI. CDR3 amino acids: CASTYRINYGYTF. The CDR3 DNA is TGTGCCAGCACTTATCGAATAAACTATGGCTACACCTTC.

This clonotype was detected ten times or more. The chain recombines TRBV29-1 with TRBJ2-7, with 7 bases that match TRBD1. The CDR3 has 12 residues. Trimming at V came to 5 bases and at J to 2 bases, leaving 3 bases not matched to a gene. Looked up from germline, CDR1 is SQVTM and CDR2 is ANQGSEA. CDR3 protein: CSVRDSAYEQYF. The CDR3 DNA reads as TGCAGCGTTCGGGACAGTGCCTACGAGCAGTACTTC.

The CDR3 region is CASRRDLATEAFF. CDR3 in DNA: TGTGCCAGCAGGCGGGACCTGGCCACTGAAGCTTTCTTT. V usage is TRBV6-2 or TRBV6-3 and J usage is TRBJ1-1, with D perhaps matching TRBD1 (5 bases). The CDR3 has 13 amino acids. The V end lost 6 bases, the J end lost 4 bases, and 12 bases lay between the germline ends. Germline loops: CDR1 MNHEY, CDR2 SVGEGT.

The CDR3, as DNA: TGTGCCAGCAGCTTAAATCTCGCAGGGCGGTCTAACTATGGCTACACCTTC. Translating gives CASSLNLAGRSNYGYTF. V usage is TRBV7-2 and J usage is TRBJ1-2, with a weak D call TRBD1 (5 bases). V was trimmed by 2 bases and J by 0 bases, leaving 16 bases between them. CDR1 is SGHTA, CDR2 FQGNSA, per germline. The CDR3 is 17 residues long.

Ten or more counts support this clonotype. V gene TRBV11-2 combines with J gene TRBJ2-1; D may be TRBD2 (6 bases). The V and J ends lost 1 base and 5 bases respectively, with 12 bases between them. There are 15 residues in the CDR3. Germline V lookup: CDR1 SGHAT, CDR2 FQNNGV. As DNA, the CDR3 is TGTGCCAGCAGCTTAGGCCGGGGGTTGAACAATGAGCAGTTCTTC. Amino acids: CASSLGRGLNNEQFF.

This clonotype is categorized as medium-sized. This chain connects TRBV29-1 to TRBJ1-1; 8 nucleotides match TRBD1. V lost 5 bases, J lost 3 bases, and 5 bases stayed unmatched. In germline, CDR1 is SQVTM, CDR2 ANQGSEA. This CDR3 spans 13 amino acids. CDR3 in amino acids: CSVLGQGDTEAFF. The CDR3 bases are TGCAGCGTTTTAGGACAGGGTGACACTGAAGCTTTCTTT. Supplemented by reference TRBV29-1 and TRBJ1-1, the full variable domain reads SAVISQKPSRDICQRGTSLTIQCQVDSQVTMMFWYRQQPGQSLTLIATANQGSEATYESGFVIDKFPISRPNLTFSTLTVSNMSPEDSSIYLCSVLGQGDTEAFFGQGTRLTVV.

This clonotype was counted at least ten times. Here the CDR3 reads CASSLVPALAGGFHYEQYF. CDR3 in DNA: TGTGCCAGCAGCTTAGTGCCCGCCTTAGCGGGGGGTTTCCATTACGAGCAGTACTTC. The chain employs TRBV7-2 and TRBJ2-7; 10 nucleotides match TRBD2. The V gene end was trimmed by 1 base and the J gene end by 4 bases; junction bases not matched to a gene: 16. The CDR3 is made up of 19 amino acids. Germline V gene lookup returns CDR1 SGHTA and CDR2 FQGNSA.

The chain couples TRBV11-3 to TRBJ1-1; 11 nucleotides line up with TRBD1. V was pared by 5 bases and J by 4 bases, with 6 bases of the junction left unmatched. The CDR3 length is 15 residues. Germline V gene lookup returns CDR1 SGHNT and CDR2 YENEEA. The CDR3 DNA sequence: TGTGCCAGCAGCCCAGGACAGGGGGCGGGCACTGAAGCTTTCTTT. This codes for CASSPGQGAGTEAFF.

Many counts were recorded for this clonotype. The chain is built from TRBV5-6 and TRBJ1-4; D remains unclear. The germline V and J ends were trimmed by 2 bases and 0 bases, with 14 bases remaining between them. Germline assignment: CDR1 SGHDT and CDR2 YYEEEE. The CDR3 extends over 17 amino acids. This CDR3 is CASSFTPDLATNEKLFF. In nucleotides, the CDR3 is TGTGCCAGCAGCTTTACACCGGACCTTGCAACTAATGAAAAACTGTTTTTT.

The chain recombines TRBV18 with TRBJ1-1; D unclear. Germline V lookup: CDR1 KGHSH, CDR2 LQKENI. The CDR3 is made up of 14 amino acids. Trimming removed 2 bases from V and 3 bases from J, with 10 bases in between. DNA for the CDR3: TGTGCCAGCTCACCATCTCGCGGGGACACTGAAGCTTTCTTT. Residues: CASSPSRGDTEAFF.

This clonotype was counted only a few times. The chain has TRBV6-2 or TRBV6-3 and TRBJ2-5; a weak D match, TRBD2 (6 bases). Trimming took off 2 bases at V and 5 bases at J, with 15 bases between the two ends. The CDR3 loop spans 15 amino acids. Germline V gives CDR1 MNHEY, CDR2 SVGEGT. In DNA form, the CDR3 reads TGTGCCAGCAGTTACGGGGGAGGCCGGAGGGAGACCCAGTACTTC. Protein: CASSYGGGRRETQYF.

This clonotype was counted a few times. This rearrangement joins TRBV6-6 to TRBJ2-2, with a weak D call TRBD2 (5 bases). V lost 1 base, J lost 6 bases, and 6 bases lay in between. In germline, CDR1 is MNHNY, CDR2 SVGAGI (reference sequence). The CDR3 is 13 residues long. The CDR3 DNA is TGTGCCAGCAGTTACTGGGGAGCCGGGGAGCTGTTTTTT. Translated, it gives CASSYWGAGELFF.

This chain links TRBV12-3 or TRBV12-4 with TRBJ2-7; TRBD1 might be the D (6 bases). V was trimmed by 2 bases and J by 1 base, leaving 12 bases between them. The CDR3 sequence is 15 residues long. The CDR3 coding sequence is TGTGCCAGCAGTTTAAGCCAGGGGCCGTCCTACGAGCAGTACTTC. Protein sequence: CASSLSQGPSYEQYF.

This clonotype was seen ten or more times. The chain is built from TRBV10-2 and TRBJ2-7; TRBD2 matches at 8 bases. The CDR3 covers 14 residues. CDR1 WSHSY and CDR2 SAAADI come from the germline V gene. The V segment lost 4 bases and the J segment 0 bases; nucleotides outside the gene matches: 2. In DNA, the CDR3 is TGCGCCAGCAGTGGCGGGAGGTACTCCTACGAGCAGTACTTC. As protein: CASSGGRYSYEQYF.

The chain couples TRBV6-6 to TRBJ2-1; 9 bases are a match to TRBD2. The CDR3 is made up of 16 amino acids. Germline trimming cut 2 bases from V and 6 bases from J; bases unmatched to any gene: 8. The V gene's germline CDR1 is MNHNY and CDR2 SVGAGI (reference sequence). The CDR3: CASSYGGTSRGNEQFF. Written as DNA, the CDR3 is TGTGCCAGCAGTTACGGGGGGACTAGCCGGGGCAATGAGCAGTTCTTC.

This clonotype was found many times. This chain links TRBV11-2 with TRBJ2-7, with 8 bases lining up with TRBD2. J was trimmed by 1 base and V by 2 bases; bases with no gene match: 7. Germline V gene sequence: CDR1 SGHAT, CDR2 FQNNGV. This CDR3 spans 16 amino acids. CDR3 nucleotides: TGTGCCAGCAGCTTACCCTCCGGCGGGGGGTCCTACGAGCAGTACTTC. Its translation: CASSLPSGGGSYEQYF.

This clonotype was picked up a small number of times. DNA of the CDR3: TGTGCCAGCAGCCTCCTACGGTTTTATTCGGGGGGTAATTCACCCCTCCACTTT. Translation: CASSLLRFYSGGNSPLHF. The chain uses TRBV6-6 and TRBJ1-6, with D perhaps TRBD1 (5 bases). V was trimmed by 6 bases and J by 6 bases, leaving 24 bases between them. This CDR3 region has 18 residues. Germline CDR1 MNHNY, CDR2 SVGAGI (reference sequence).

This chain connects TRBV2 to TRBJ1-5, with a weak D call TRBD1 (5 bases). Germline V gene data show CDR1 as SNHLY and CDR2 as FYNNEI. The length of the CDR3 is 14 residues. Trimming cost V 3 bases and J 5 bases, with 11 bases left between them. CDR3 region: CASSETGVDQPQHF. The CDR3 DNA reads as TGTGCCAGCAGTGAGACGGGGGTGGATCAGCCCCAGCATTTT.

V and J are TRBV7-9 and TRBJ2-7, with TRBD2 identical over 12 bases. The length of the CDR3 is 17 residues. Unmatched junction bases numbered 9, after V lost 3 bases and J lost 3 bases. Germline CDR1 is SEHNR and CDR2 is FQNEAQ (reference sequence). CDR3 nucleotides: TGTGCCAGCAGCTTTGTCACTAGCGGGGGGCCCTTCTACGAGCAGTACTTC. The encoded protein is CASSFVTSGGPFYEQYF.